Given below is one T cell receptor (beta chain) in context. The antigen is not known. The data are from a study of T cell responses to AZD1222 COVID-19 vaccine. V dropped 5 bases and J dropped 4; count of bases not matched to a gene: 4. The CDR3 is 14 amino acids. Per the germline V gene, CDR1 is MNHEY and CDR2 is SVGAGI. Study-level results: Recipients of two AZD1222 doses showed rising Spike-specific TCR breadth and depth. Seropositive status at baseline applied to only six AZD1222 recipients. Donors, mostly white British, included more females; clonal diversity was possibly underestimated.

Data came from immunoSEQ multiplex PCR; TCRdb stores just in-frame clones and leaves some out. The sample holds over 70,000 clones, about 91% seen once. This chain connects TRBV6-5 to TRBJ1-1; 10 nucleotides align to TRBD1. The TCR comes from an adult in good health. The sample was peripheral blood, taken on day 0 of MenACWY control vaccination. Written as DNA, the CDR3 is TGTGCCAGCAGTATCCGGGACAGGGGCACTGAAGCTTTCTTT. This codes for CASSIRDRGTEAFF.